Listed below are T cell receptor beta chains from one sample, sequenced in a study of beta chain features in type 1 diabetes. Only in-frame clones appear in the TCRdb table, and some are missing; sequencing was by immunoSEQ multiplex PCR. The sample has about 220,000 clones, about a tenth seen once. The sample was central memory CD4+ T cells from blood. The receptor set was obtained from a man aged 18 to 30 in good health. CDR3s include the opening cysteine and the closing phenylalanine or tryptophan. The D gene is left open where the match is weak. Rows give clone size only sometimes, using once, few, many, or a class for an expanded clone.

>TRBJ2-1|NA|TRBV5-1|NA
CASSPTLDLGSEQFF
TGCGCCAGCAGCCCGACACTGGACTTGGGAAGTGAGCAGTTCTTC
>TRBJ2-3|few|TRBV29-1|TRBD2
CSVEGTSERTDTQYF
TGCAGCGTTGAGGGGACTAGCGAGAGGACAGATACGCAGTATTTT
>TRBJ2-7|few|TRBV7-2|NA
CASSLEVRVNEQYF
TGTGCCAGCAGCTTAGAGGTCCGGGTTAACGAGCAGTACTTC
>TRBJ1-1|NA|TRBV5-6|NA
CASISIRAGNTEAFF
TGTGCCAGCATTAGTATCCGGGCGGGTAACACTGAAGCTTTCTTT
>TRBJ2-2|NA|TRBV19|NA
CASSPANTGELFF
TGTGCCAGTAGTCCAGCGAACACCGGGGAGCTGTTTTTT
>TRBJ2-1|few|TRBV4-1|NA
CASSQVDLMEYNEQFF
TGCGCCAGCAGCCAAGTAGATTTAATGGAATACAATGAGCAGTTCTTC
>TRBJ2-5|few|TRBV4-2|NA
CASSLTRSQETQYF
TGTGCCAGCAGCCTCACCCGCAGTCAAGAGACCCAGTACTTC
>TRBJ1-2|NA|TRBV6-5|NA
CASSSSGVDYGYTF
TGTGCCAGCAGTTCCTCGGGGGTGGACTATGGCTACACCTTC
>TRBJ1-1|NA|TRBV6-1|NA
CASSESDTEAFF
TGTGCCAGCAGTGAGAGTGACACTGAAGCTTTCTTT
>TRBJ2-7|few|TRBV29-1|TRBD1
CSVRLDGTGVSISSYEQYF
TGCAGCGTTAGACTTGACGGGACAGGGGTTTCCATATCGTCCTACGAGCAGTACTTC
>TRBJ2-3|NA|TRBV14|NA
CASSSTVPGAQYF
TGTGCCAGCAGCTCGACAGTCCCGGGGGCGCAGTATTTT
>TRBJ2-1|few|TRBV2|NA
CASSPSWDNEQFF
TGTGCCAGCAGTCCAAGTTGGGACAATGAGCAGTTCTTC
>TRBJ1-2|NA|TRBV29-1|TRBD1
CSVAQGRNYGYTF
TGCAGCGTTGCACAGGGGAGGAACTATGGCTACACCTTC
>TRBJ2-3|medium-sized|TRBV30|NA
CAWSVREEGSTDTQYF
TGTGCCTGGAGTGTACGTGAGGAGGGAAGCACAGATACGCAGTATTTT
>TRBJ2-7|many|TRBV29-1|NA
CSVKGRDHYEQYF
TGCAGCGTCAAAGGCCGGGACCACTACGAGCAGTACTTC
>TRBJ2-1|many|TRBV2|NA
CASKGSGNEQFF
TGTGCCAGCAAGGGATCCGGCAATGAGCAGTTCTTC
>TRBJ2-1|NA|TRBV4-1|NA
CASSQVGAYNEQFF
TGCGCCAGCAGCCAAGTTGGAGCCTACAATGAGCAGTTCTTC
>TRBJ2-2|few|TRBV7-9|NA
CASSLVIADTGELFF
TGTGCCAGCAGCCTCGTGATAGCCGACACCGGGGAGCTGTTTTTT
>TRBJ1-2|many|TRBV28|NA
CASSLGQSYGYTF
TGTGCCAGCAGTTTAGGACAGAGCTATGGCTACACCTTC
>TRBJ2-7|many|TRBV2|NA
CASNRFLGYEQYF
TGTGCCAGCAATCGGTTTCTGGGGTACGAGCAGTACTTC
>TRBJ2-7|few|TRBV6-1|NA
CASSDIIGYEQYF
TGTGCCAGCAGTGATATTATTGGGTACGAGCAGTACTTC
>TRBJ1-2|few|TRBV28|NA
CASSLDRFYGYTF
TGTGCCAGCAGCCTGGACAGATTCTATGGCTACACCTTC
>TRBJ2-7|many|TRBV7-2|NA
CASSASWTAYEQYF
TGTGCCAGCAGCGCTAGCTGGACAGCCTACGAGCAGTACTTC
>TRBJ2-3|few|TRBV30|NA
CAWSLLAISTDTQYF
TGTGCCTGGAGTCTGCTAGCTATAAGCACAGATACGCAGTATTTT
>TRBJ2-7|NA|TRBV30|NA
CARSRRGSYEQYF
TGTGCCCGCTCTAGGAGGGGGTCCTACGAGCAGTACTTC
>TRBJ2-7|NA|TRBV13|NA
CASSHRGAHYEQYF
TGTGCCAGCAGCCATCGGGGGGCTCATTACGAGCAGTACTTC
>TRBJ2-3|NA|TRBV2|TRBD1
CASGGQAGSTDTQYF
TGTGCCAGCGGGGGACAGGCTGGGAGTACAGATACGCAGTATTTT
>TRBJ1-2|NA|TRBV10-3|NA
CAITVEEGDGYTF
TGTGCCATCACTGTTGAGGAGGGGGATGGCTACACCTTC
>TRBJ2-1|NA|TRBV4-3|TRBD1
CASSQTGTGVNEQFF
TGCGCCAGCAGCCAAACCGGGACAGGGGTGAATGAGCAGTTCTTC
>TRBJ2-3|NA|TRBV15|NA
CATSRDLGRGTDTQYF
TGTGCCACCAGCAGAGATTTGGGCAGGGGCACAGATACGCAGTATTTT
>TRBJ1-1|many|TRBV7-9|NA
CASSLPQNTEAFF
TGTGCCAGCAGCTTACCGCAGAACACTGAAGCTTTCTTT
>TRBJ2-3|NA|TRBV18|NA
CASSPLEWDTQYF
TGTGCCAGCTCACCCCTCGAGTGGGATACGCAGTATTTT
>TRBJ2-6|NA|TRBV6-1|TRBD2
CASSEGRLAAGVLTF
TGTGCCAGCAGTGAAGGTCGACTAGCGGCAGGCGTCCTGACTTTC
>TRBJ2-1|NA|TRBV27|NA
CASKLYRSSYNEQFF
TGTGCCAGCAAATTGTACCGGAGCTCCTACAATGAGCAGTTCTTC
>TRBJ2-1|NA|TRBV2|TRBD1
CASSIGQDNEQFF
TGTGCCAGCAGTATCGGACAGGACAATGAGCAGTTCTTC